One and the same sample provided the 3 T cell receptor beta chains below, sequenced in a study of blood T cell repertoires in COVID-19. Assay: immunoSEQ multiplex PCR; the TCRdb copy retains only in-frame clones and omits some. Found here are roughly 120,000 clones, more than 65% of them singletons; the top ten hold roughly 3.8%. Sequencing input: peripheral blood. The source of these receptors is an elderly woman with acute or convalescent COVID-19.

This clone was seen only a few times. The identical CDR3 is also encoded by other nucleotide sequences in the sample. The gene calls are TRBV18 and TRBJ2-3; D gene ambiguous. The CDR3 length is 14 residues. Looked up from germline, CDR1 is KGHSH and CDR2 is LQKENI. With 2 bases removed from V and 0 bases from J, the gap between germline ends came to 6 bases. Written as DNA, the CDR3 is TGTGCCAGCTCACCAACGAGGAGCACAGATACGCAGTATTTT. This sequence encodes CASSPTRSTDTQYF.

The table lists this clone with a few counts. The chain employs TRBV5-5 and TRBJ1-2; tentatively, D is TRBD1 (5 bases). This CDR3 has 13 residues. Trimming removed 4 bases from V and 1 base from J, with 8 bases in between. Germline lookup yields CDR1 SGHKS and CDR2 YYEKEE (reference sequence). In DNA form, the CDR3 reads TGTGCCAGCAGCCGGACAAGTAACTATGGCTACACCTTC. It encodes CASSRTSNYGYTF.

The V call is TRBV6-5, the J call TRBJ2-1; D unresolved. Trimming stripped 5 bases from V and 0 bases from J, with 11 bases between. Germline values: CDR1 MNHEY, CDR2 SVGAGI. The length of the CDR3 is 15 residues. The CDR3 is CASSPQSGSYNEQFF. The CDR3 bases are TGTGCCAGCAGTCCACAGTCAGGCTCCTACAATGAGCAGTTCTTC.